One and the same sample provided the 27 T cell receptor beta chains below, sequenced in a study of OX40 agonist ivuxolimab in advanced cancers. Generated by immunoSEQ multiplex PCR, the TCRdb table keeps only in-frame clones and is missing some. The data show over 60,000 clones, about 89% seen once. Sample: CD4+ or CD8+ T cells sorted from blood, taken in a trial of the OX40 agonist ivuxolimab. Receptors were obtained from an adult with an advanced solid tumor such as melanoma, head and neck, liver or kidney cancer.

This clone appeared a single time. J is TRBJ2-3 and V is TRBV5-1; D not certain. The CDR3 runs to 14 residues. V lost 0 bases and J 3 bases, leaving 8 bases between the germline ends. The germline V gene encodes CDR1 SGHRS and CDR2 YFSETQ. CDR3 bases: TGCGCCAGCAGCTTGGCGGAATCGACAGATACGCAGTATTTT. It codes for CASSLAESTDTQYF.

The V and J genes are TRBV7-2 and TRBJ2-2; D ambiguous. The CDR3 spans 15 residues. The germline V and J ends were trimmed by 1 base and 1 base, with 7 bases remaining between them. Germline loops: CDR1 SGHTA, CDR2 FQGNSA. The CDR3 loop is CASSLDAVNTGELFF. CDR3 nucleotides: TGTGCCAGCAGCTTAGATGCGGTGAACACCGGGGAGCTGTTTTTT.

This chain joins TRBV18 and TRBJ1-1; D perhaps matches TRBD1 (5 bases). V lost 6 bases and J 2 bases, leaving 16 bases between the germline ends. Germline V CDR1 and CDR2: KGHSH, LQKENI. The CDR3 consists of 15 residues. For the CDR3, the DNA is TGTGCCAGCTCTCTTACAGCTCAGGGAAACACTGAAGCTTTCTTT. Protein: CASSLTAQGNTEAFF.

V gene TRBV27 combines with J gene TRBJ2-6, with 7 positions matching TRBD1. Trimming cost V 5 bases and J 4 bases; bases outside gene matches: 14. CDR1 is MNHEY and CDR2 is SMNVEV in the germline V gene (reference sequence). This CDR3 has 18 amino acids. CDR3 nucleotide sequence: TGTGCCAGCAGTCTTCACTTAGAGACAGGGTCGGGGGCCAACGTCCTGACTTTC. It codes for CASSLHLETGSGANVLTF.

CDR3 bases: TGCGCCAGCAGGCCCGGGACTAGCGGTTACAATGAGCAGTTCTTC. This codes for CASRPGTSGYNEQFF. The V and J genes are TRBV5-1 and TRBJ2-1, with TRBD2 identical over 11 bases. Per germline, CDR1 SGHRS and CDR2 YFSETQ. Trimming cost V 5 bases and J 4 bases; bases outside gene matches: 5. The CDR3 length is 15 residues.

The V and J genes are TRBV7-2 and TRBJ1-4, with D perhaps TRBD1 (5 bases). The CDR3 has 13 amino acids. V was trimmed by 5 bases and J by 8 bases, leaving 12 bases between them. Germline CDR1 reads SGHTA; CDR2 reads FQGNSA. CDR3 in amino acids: CASSRDSSEKLFF. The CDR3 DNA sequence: TGTGCCAGCAGCCGTGACAGTAGCGAAAAACTGTTTTTT.

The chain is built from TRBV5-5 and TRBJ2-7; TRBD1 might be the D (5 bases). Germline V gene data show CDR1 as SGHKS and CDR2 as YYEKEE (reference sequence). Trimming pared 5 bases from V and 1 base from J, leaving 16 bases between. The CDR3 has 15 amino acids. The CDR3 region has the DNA TGTGCCAGCAGTAATGGGCGACAGAGGTCCTACGAGCAGTACTTC. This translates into CASSNGRQRSYEQYF.

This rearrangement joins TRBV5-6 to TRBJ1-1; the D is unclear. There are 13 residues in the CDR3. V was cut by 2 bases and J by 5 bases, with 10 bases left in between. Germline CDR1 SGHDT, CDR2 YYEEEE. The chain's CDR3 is CASSFMGLTEAFF. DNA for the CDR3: TGTGCCAGCAGCTTTATGGGTTTAACTGAAGCTTTCTTT.

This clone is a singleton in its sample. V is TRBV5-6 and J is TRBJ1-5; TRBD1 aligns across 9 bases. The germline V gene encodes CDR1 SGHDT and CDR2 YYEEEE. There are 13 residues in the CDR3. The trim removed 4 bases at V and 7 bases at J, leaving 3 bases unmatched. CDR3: CASSRTGEQPQHF. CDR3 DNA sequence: TGTGCCAGCAGCCGGACAGGGGAGCAGCCCCAGCATTTT.

The CDR3 DNA is TGTGCCAGCAGCCCCTCGTCGTTGGACAATGAGCAGTTCTTC. Protein product: CASSPSSLDNEQFF. The chain employs TRBV7-7 and TRBJ2-1; D is unclear. The V and J ends lost 5 bases and 5 bases respectively, with 13 bases between them. The CDR3 sequence is 14 residues long. Germline V lookup: CDR1 SSHAT, CDR2 FNYEAQ (reference sequence).

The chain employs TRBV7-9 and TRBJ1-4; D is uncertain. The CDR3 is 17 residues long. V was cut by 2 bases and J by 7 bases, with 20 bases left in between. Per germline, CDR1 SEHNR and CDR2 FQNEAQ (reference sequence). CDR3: CASSLSWETLSGEKLFF. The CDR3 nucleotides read TGTGCCAGCAGCTTATCATGGGAGACACTTTCAGGTGAAAAACTGTTTTTT.

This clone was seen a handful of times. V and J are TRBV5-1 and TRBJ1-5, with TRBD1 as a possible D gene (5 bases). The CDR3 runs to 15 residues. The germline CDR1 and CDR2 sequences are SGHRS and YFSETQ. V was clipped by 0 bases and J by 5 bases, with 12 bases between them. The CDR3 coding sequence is TGCGCCAGCAGCTTGGACGGACATGACGATCAGCCCCAGCATTTT. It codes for CASSLDGHDDQPQHF.

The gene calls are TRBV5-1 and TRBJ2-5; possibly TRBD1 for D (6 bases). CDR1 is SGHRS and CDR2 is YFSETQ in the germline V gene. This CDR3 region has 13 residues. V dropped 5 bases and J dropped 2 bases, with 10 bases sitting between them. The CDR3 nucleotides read TGCGCCAGCAGTGAGGGGGATCAAGAGACCCAGTACTTC. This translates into CASSEGDQETQYF. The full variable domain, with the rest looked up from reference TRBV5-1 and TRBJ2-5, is KAGVTQTPRYLIKTRGQQVTLSCSPISGHRSVSWYQQTPGQGLQFLFEYFSETQRNKGNFPGRFSGRQFSNSRSEMNVSTLELGDSALYLCASSEGDQETQYFGPGTRLLVL.

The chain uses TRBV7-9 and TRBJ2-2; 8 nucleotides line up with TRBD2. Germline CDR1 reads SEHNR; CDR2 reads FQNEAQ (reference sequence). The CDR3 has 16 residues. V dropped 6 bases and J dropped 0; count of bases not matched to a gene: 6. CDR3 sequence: CASRVTSGPNTGELFF. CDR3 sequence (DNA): TGTGCCAGCAGAGTCACTAGCGGACCGAACACCGGGGAGCTGTTTTTT.

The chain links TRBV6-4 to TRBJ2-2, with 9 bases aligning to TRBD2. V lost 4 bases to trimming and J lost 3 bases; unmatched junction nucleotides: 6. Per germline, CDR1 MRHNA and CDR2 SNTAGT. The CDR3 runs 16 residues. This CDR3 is CASSVSGRPHTGELFF. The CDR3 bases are TGTGCCAGCAGTGTTAGCGGGAGACCTCACACCGGGGAGCTGTTTTTT.

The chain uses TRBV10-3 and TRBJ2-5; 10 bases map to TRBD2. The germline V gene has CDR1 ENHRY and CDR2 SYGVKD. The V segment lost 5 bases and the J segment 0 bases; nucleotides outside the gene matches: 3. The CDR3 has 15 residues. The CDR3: CAISRTSGDQETQYF. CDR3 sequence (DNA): TGTGCCATCAGTCGGACTAGCGGAGACCAAGAGACCCAGTACTTC.

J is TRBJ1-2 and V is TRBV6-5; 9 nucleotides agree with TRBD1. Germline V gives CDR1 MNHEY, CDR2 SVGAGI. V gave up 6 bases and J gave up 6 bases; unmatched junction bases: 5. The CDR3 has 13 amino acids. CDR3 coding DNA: TGTGCCAGCAGGTCCGACAGGGGGGATGGCTACACCTTC. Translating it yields CASRSDRGDGYTF.

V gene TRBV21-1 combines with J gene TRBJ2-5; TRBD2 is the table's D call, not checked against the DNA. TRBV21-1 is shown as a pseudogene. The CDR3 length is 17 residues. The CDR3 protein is CASSKKGEGSWQETQYF. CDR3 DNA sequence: TGTGCCAGCAGCAAAAAAGGGGAGGGGAGTTGGCAAGAGACCCAGTACTTC.

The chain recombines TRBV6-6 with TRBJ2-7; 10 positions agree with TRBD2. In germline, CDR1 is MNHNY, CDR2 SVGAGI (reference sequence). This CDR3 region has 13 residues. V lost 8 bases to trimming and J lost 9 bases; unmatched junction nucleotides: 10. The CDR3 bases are TGTGCCAGCGGTAACCTAGCGGGAGTATCGCAGTACTTC. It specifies CASGNLAGVSQYF.

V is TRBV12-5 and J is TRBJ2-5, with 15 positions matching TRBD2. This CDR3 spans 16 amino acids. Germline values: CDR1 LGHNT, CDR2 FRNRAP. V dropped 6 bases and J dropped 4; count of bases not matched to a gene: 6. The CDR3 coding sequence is TGTGCTAGTGGACCTGGACTAGCGGGAGGGGGAGAGACCCAGTACTTC. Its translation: CASGPGLAGGGETQYF.

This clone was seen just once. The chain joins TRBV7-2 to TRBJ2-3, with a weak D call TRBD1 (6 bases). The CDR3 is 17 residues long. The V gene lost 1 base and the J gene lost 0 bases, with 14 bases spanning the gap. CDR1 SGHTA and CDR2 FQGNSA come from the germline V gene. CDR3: CASSLGGGGASTDTQYF. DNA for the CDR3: TGTGCCAGCAGCTTAGGTGGGGGCGGAGCAAGCACAGATACGCAGTATTTT.

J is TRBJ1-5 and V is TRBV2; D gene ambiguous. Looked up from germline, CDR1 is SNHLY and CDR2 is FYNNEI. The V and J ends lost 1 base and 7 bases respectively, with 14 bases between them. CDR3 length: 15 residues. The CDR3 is CASSEGRQNGQPQHF. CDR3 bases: TGTGCCAGCAGTGAAGGAAGGCAGAACGGGCAGCCCCAGCATTTT.

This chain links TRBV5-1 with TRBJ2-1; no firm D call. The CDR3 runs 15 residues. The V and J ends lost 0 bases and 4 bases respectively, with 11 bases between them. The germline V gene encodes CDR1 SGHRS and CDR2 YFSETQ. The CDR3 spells CASSLAGSRYNEQFF. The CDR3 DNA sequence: TGCGCCAGCAGCTTGGCCGGGTCCCGGTACAATGAGCAGTTCTTC. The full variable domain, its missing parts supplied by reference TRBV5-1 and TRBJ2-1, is KAGVTQTPRYLIKTRGQQVTLSCSPISGHRSVSWYQQTPGQGLQFLFEYFSETQRNKGNFPGRFSGRQFSNSRSEMNVSTLELGDSALYLCASSLAGSRYNEQFFGPGTRLTVL.

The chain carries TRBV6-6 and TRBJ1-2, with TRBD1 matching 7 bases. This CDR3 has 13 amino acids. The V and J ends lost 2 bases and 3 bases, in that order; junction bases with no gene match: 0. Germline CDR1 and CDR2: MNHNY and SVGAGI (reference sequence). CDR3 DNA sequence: TGTGCCAGCAGTTACGGACAGGACTATGGCTACACCTTC. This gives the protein CASSYGQDYGYTF.

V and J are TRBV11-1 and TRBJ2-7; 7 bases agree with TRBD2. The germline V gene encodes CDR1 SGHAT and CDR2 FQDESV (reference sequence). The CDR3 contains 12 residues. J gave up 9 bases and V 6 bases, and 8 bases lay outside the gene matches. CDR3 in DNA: TGTGCCAGCAGTGTACCGACGGGGGGGCAGTACTTC. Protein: CASSVPTGGQYF.

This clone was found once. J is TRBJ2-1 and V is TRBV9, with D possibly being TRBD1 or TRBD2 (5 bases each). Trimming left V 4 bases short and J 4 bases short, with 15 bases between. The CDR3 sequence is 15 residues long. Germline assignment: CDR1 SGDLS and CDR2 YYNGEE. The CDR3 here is CASSPPGTVYNEQFF. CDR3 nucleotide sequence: TGTGCCAGCAGCCCGCCCGGGACGGTTTACAATGAGCAGTTCTTC.

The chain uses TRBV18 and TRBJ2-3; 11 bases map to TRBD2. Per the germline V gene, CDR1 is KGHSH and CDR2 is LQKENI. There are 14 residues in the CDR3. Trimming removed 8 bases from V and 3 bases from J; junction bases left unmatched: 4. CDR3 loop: CASATSGRTDTQYF. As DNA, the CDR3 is TGTGCCAGCGCTACTAGCGGGAGAACAGATACGCAGTATTTT.